This TCR beta chain stems from a study of cytomegalovirus exposure and HLA in healthy donors (dated by TCRdb to 2015 to 2018). About the full investigation: According to a later analysis, one platform produced both the approximately 110 validation repertoires and the 666 repertoires of the first cohort. The aim of the study was to test whether cataloging public T cell receptors could identify signatures of past pathogen exposure. A separate validation cohort of over 95 different subjects was used in addition to the approximately 700-subject first cohort. High-throughput TCR immunosequencing, statistical association of individual TCRs with disease status, and machine learning were combined to predict cytomegalovirus infection status. General conclusions and limits of the study: In vitro tests confirmed that a few of the cytomegalovirus-associated TCR beta chains recognize cytomegalovirus antigens. According to the authors, the approach could potentially be generalized to other disease states and immunological phenotypes. The classifier was reported to diagnose cytomegalovirus status with high specificity and sensitivity in both the original cohort and the validation cohort. In the study, around 160 TCR beta chains were listed as associated with cytomegalovirus. Most TCR sequences were observed very rarely across donors, whereas some public TCRs were present in many individuals. A later analysis lacked HLA typing for the validation cohort, so it scored co-occurrence in that cohort across all 120 or so repertoires. In a later analysis, TCRs clustered in the first cohort were found to also tend to co-occur in the 120 validation repertoires, with 94% of cluster scores above 0.

Libraries came from the immunoSEQ multiplex PCR assay. As for the original processing: To diagnose cytomegalovirus status from the catalog of TCR beta chain sequences, a statistical classification framework was built. As stored in TCRdb, this immuneACCESS dataset retains in-frame rearrangements with V and J assigned. A fraction of the clones does not appear; measured against another copy, unresolved V genes explain less than half of the discrepancy, and the remainder lacks a known reason. The V and J calls and clone size are taken from that table; D and trimming were inferred from the DNA. The sample data list 150,000 to 180,000 clones, and roughly 90% of these were observed just once. The ten biggest clones cover about a fifth of the sample. This clone was observed once. Which antigen it targets is not known. No qualities accompany the bases; no much larger clone lies one base away. Donors formed part of the validation cohort, which comprised approximately 130 subjects and was distinct from the first cohort of fewer than 750 subjects.

From its cysteine to its phenylalanine, the CDR3 spans 16 amino acids. Just CDR3 DNA is preserved here, 48 bases in frame from base 1. V is cut back by 3 bases and J by 0 bases, with 4 bases in the junction unmatched. The germline V gene gives CDR1 as MGHRA and CDR2 as YSYEKL. The sequence joins TRBV4-1 to TRBJ2-1, with 8 bases matching TRBD2. The material sequenced was PBMCs. The TCR was taken from a man younger than 35 in good health and CMV-seropositive. The CDR3 protein: CASSQASGGSYNEQFF. At the DNA level, the sequence is TGCGCCAGCAGCCAGGCCAGCGGGGGCTCCTACAATGAGCAGTTCTTC.